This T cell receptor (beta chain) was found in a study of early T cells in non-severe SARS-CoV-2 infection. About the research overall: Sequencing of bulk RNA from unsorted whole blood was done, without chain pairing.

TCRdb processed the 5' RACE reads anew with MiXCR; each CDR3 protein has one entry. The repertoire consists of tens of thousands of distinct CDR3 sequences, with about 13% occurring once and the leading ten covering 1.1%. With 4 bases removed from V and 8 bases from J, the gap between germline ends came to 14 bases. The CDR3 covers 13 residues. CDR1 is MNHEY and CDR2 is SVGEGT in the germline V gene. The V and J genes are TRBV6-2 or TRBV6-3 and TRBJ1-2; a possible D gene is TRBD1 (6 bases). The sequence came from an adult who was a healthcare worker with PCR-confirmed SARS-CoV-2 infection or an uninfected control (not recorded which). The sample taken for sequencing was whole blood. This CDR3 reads CASSSSQGEGYTF. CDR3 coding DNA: TGTGCCAGCAGTTCTTCACAGGGAGAAGGCTACACCTTC.